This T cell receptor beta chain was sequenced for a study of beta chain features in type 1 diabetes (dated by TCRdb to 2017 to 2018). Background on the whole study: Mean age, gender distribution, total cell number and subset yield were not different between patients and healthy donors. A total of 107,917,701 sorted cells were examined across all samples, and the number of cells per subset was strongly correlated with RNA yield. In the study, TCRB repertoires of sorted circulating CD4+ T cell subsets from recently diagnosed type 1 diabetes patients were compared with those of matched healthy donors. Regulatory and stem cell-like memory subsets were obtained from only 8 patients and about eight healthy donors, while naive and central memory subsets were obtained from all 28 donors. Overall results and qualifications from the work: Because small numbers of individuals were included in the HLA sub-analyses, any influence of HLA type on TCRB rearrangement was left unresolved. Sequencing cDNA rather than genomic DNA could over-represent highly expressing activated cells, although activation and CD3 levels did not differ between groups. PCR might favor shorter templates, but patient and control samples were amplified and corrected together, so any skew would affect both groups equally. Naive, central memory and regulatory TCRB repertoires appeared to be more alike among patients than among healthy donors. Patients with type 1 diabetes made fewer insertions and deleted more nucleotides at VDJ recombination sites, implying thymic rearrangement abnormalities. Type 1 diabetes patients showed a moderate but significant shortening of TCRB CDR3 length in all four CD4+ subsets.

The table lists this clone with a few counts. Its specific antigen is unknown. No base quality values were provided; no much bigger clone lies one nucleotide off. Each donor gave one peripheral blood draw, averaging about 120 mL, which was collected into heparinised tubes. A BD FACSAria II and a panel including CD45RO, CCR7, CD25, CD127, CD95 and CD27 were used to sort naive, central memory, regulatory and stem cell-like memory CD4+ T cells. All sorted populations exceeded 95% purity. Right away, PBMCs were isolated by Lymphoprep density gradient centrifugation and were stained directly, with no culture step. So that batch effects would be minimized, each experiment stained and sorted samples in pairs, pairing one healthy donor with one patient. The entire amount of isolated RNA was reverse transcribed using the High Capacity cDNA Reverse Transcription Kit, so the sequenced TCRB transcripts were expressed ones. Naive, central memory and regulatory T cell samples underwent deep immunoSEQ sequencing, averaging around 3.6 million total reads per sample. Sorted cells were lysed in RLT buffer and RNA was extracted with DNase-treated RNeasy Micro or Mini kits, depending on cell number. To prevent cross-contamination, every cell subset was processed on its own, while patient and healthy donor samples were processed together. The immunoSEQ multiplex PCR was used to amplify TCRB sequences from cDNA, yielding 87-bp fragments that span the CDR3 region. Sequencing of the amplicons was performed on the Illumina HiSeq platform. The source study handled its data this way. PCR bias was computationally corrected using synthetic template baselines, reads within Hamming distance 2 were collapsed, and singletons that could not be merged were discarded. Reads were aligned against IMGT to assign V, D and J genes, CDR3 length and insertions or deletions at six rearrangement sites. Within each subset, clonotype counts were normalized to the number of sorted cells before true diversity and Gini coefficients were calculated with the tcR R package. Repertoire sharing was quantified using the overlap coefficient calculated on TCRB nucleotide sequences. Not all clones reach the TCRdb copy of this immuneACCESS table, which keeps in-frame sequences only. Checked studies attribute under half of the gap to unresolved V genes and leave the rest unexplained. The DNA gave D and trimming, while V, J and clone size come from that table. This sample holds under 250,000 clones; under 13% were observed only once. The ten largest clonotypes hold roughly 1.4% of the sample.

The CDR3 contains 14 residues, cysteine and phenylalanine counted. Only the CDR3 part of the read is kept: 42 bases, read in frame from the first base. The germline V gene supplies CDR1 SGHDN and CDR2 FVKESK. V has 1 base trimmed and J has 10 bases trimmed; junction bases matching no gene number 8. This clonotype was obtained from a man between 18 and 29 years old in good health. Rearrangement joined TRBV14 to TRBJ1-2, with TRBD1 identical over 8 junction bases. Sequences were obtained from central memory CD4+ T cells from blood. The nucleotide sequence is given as TGTGCCAGCAGCCAAGGGACAGGGCTGTTCACCTACACCTTC. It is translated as CASSQGTGLFTYTF.